This entry is about one T cell receptor beta chain. Antigen: not known. The data were taken from a study of regulatory T cells. Study-wide results and limits: Roughly tenfold fewer unique productive TRB reads came from patient Treg samples versus control samples. CD3G-deficient patients' regulatory T cells showed reduced Shannon diversity versus autologous conventional CD4+ and control regulatory cells. Restriction of the Treg repertoire varied, most prominent in the two most severe patients.

Primers: 52 TRBV forward and 13 TRBJ reverse. Sequenced by immunoSEQ multiplex PCR; TCRdb stores in-frame clones only, minus some. The data hold some 2,500 clones, with approximately 89% observed a single time. V shed 6 bases, J shed 6 bases, and the junction held 5 bases outside the gene matches. The CDR3 has 14 residues. Germline lookup yields CDR1 MDHEN and CDR2 SYDVKM. CD4+ cells were sorted into CD25-high CD127-low regulatory cells and CD25-low CD127-high conventional cells. This rearrangement joins TRBV28 to TRBJ2-2; 9 bases match TRBD1. The sequence was collected from a child under 18 with CD3G deficiency. Sequencing was performed on CD4+ Tregs sorted from blood. The CDR3 sequence is CASRYRGQSGELFF. The CDR3 DNA reads TGTGCCAGCAGATACAGGGGGCAATCCGGGGAGCTGTTTTTT.